This is a list of T cell receptor beta chains from one sample in a study of cytomegalovirus exposure and HLA in healthy donors. The assay was immunoSEQ multiplex PCR, and TCRdb's table has in-frame clones only and misses some. The sample shows more than 150,000 clones, approximately 81% of them seen only once. The specimen sequenced was PBMCs. These receptor sequences come from a man aged 50-60 years in good health and CMV-seropositive. Each CDR3 is given with its conserved first and last residue. D genes are given only for firm matches. Expanded clones get a size class; other rows say once, few or many, or leave the size out.

V,size,J,D,CDR3,DNA
TRBV5-1,-,TRBJ2-1,-,CASSPRDLGWSEQFF,TGCGCCAGCAGCCCCCGGGACTTAGGGTGGAGTGAGCAGTTCTTC
TRBV27,-,TRBJ1-4,-,CASSHYGEKLFF,TGTGCCAGCAGTCACTACGGTGAAAAACTGTTTTTT
TRBV28,-,TRBJ2-7,-,CASSSTYEQYF,TGTGCCAGCAGTTCCACCTACGAGCAGTACTTC
TRBV2,once,TRBJ1-1,TRBD1,CASRPGTGGWTEAFF,TGTGCCAGCAGGCCCGGGACAGGGGGGTGGACTGAAGCTTTCTTT
TRBV29-1,-,TRBJ1-1,-,CSVVQGTIMNTEAFF,TGCAGCGTTGTACAGGGAACTATAATGAACACTGAAGCTTTCTTT
TRBV29-1,-,TRBJ2-7,TRBD2,CSVKGVAGLPGGEQYF,TGCAGCGTCAAAGGGGTAGCGGGACTACCGGGGGGCGAGCAGTACTTC
TRBV6-5,-,TRBJ2-3,TRBD2,CASSSRGLATDTQYF,TGTGCCAGCAGTTCCCGCGGACTAGCTACAGATACGCAGTATTTT
TRBV19,-,TRBJ1-5,-,CASSITGINQPQHF,TGTGCCAGTAGTATCACAGGGATTAATCAGCCCCAGCATTTT
TRBV7-2,-,TRBJ2-5,-,CASSPRGGVETQYF,TGTGCCAGCAGCCCAAGAGGTGGTGTAGAGACCCAGTACTTC
TRBV18,-,TRBJ1-1,-,CASSPGTTKTEAFF,TGTGCCAGCTCACCCGGGACTACGAAGACTGAAGCTTTCTTT
TRBV4-2,-,TRBJ1-2,TRBD1,CASSPTGPRYGYTF,TGTGCCAGCAGCCCGACAGGGCCACGCTATGGCTACACCTTC
TRBV29-1,once,TRBJ1-6,-,CSVEDKPGDGSPLHF,TGCAGCGTTGAAGATAAGCCAGGGGATGGTTCACCCCTCCACTTT
TRBV7-9,-,TRBJ2-3,TRBD2,CASSLGAGVDTQYF,TGTGCCAGCAGCTTAGGAGCGGGGGTAGATACGCAGTATTTT
TRBV7-2,-,TRBJ2-2,-,CASSLGNTGELFF,TGTGCCAGCAGCTTGGGCAACACCGGGGAGCTGTTTTTT
TRBV6-5,-,TRBJ1-2,-,CASLDRILLGYTF,TGTGCCAGCTTAGACAGGATCCTTCTTGGCTACACCTTC
TRBV6-1,-,TRBJ2-1,-,CASSEYFEGGYNEQFF,TGTGCCAGCAGTGAATATTTTGAGGGAGGCTACAATGAGCAGTTCTTC
TRBV5-1,once,TRBJ2-5,TRBD2,CASSSVPTSGQETQYF,TGCGCCAGCAGCTCCGTACCGACTAGCGGCCAAGAGACCCAGTACTTC
TRBV6-6,-,TRBJ2-3,-,CASTRGTASTDTQYF,TGTGCCAGCACCCGGGGGACAGCTAGCACAGATACGCAGTATTTT
TRBV7-9,-,TRBJ2-7,TRBD1,CASSTRDRVNEQYF,TGTGCCAGCAGCACCCGGGACAGGGTCAACGAGCAGTACTTC
TRBV28,-,TRBJ2-3,-,CASGFPGLSTDTQYF,TGTGCCAGCGGTTTCCCAGGTTTGAGCACAGATACGCAGTATTTT
TRBV18,-,TRBJ2-2,-,CASSRQNTGELFF,TGTGCCAGCTCACGACAGAACACCGGGGAGCTGTTTTTT
TRBV7-9,-,TRBJ2-5,-,CASSDRGRQETQYF,TGTGCCAGCAGCGACCGCGGGCGCCAAGAGACCCAGTACTTC
TRBV30,-,TRBJ1-2,-,CAWSVHSSNYGYTF,TGTGCCTGGAGTGTACACAGCTCTAACTATGGCTACACCTTC
TRBV2,-,TRBJ2-5,TRBD2,CASSELAVRAQYF,TGTGCCAGCAGTGAACTAGCGGTACGGGCCCAGTACTTC
TRBV6-5,-,TRBJ1-1,TRBD1,CASSPRGQGGTEAFF,TGTGCCAGCAGCCCAAGGGGGCAAGGGGGGACTGAAGCTTTCTTT
TRBV7-2,-,TRBJ2-2,-,CASSRDIANTGELFF,TGTGCCAGCAGCAGGGACATCGCGAACACCGGGGAGCTGTTTTTT
TRBV6-5,-,TRBJ1-2,-,CASTTIADRNVHTF,TGTGCCAGCACCACGATAGCGGACCGCAATGTTCACACCTTC
TRBV7-3,-,TRBJ1-6,-,CASSPREGSPLHF,TGTGCCAGCAGCCCCAGGGAAGGTTCACCCCTCCACTTT
TRBV10-3,once,TRBJ2-7,TRBD2,CAISSGGANYEQYF,TGTGCCATCAGTTCGGGAGGGGCTAACTACGAGCAGTACTTC
TRBV9,few,TRBJ2-7,TRBD2,CASSVEASGRYEQYF,TGTGCCAGCAGCGTAGAGGCTAGCGGTCGCTACGAGCAGTACTTC
TRBV28,-,TRBJ1-4,-,CASSLSLTAKGEKLFF,TGTGCCAGCAGTTTATCCTTGACAGCCAAGGGCGAAAAACTGTTTTTT
TRBV5-6,-,TRBJ2-5,TRBD1,CASSFGQGEAQYF,TGTGCCAGCAGCTTCGGACAGGGGGAGGCCCAGTACTTC